This TCR beta chain was sequenced for a study of blood T cell repertoires in COVID-19. Study summary: Samples representing acute and convalescent COVID-19 were sourced from the United States, Italy and Spain. Sources were T cells, B-cell-depleted T cells, or PBMCs; the material itself was cDNA or gDNA.

Cohort assignment relied on participant-reported clinical history. Source study methods: The assay estimated nucleated cells by amplifying reference gene primers. Clones were sequenced by immunoSEQ multiplex PCR, and TCRdb holds only the in-frame ones, with some missing. V, J and clone size were drawn from that table, and D and trimming were deduced from the DNA. The repertoire includes roughly 430,000 clones, around 90% of them detected once, and approximately 2% sits in the top ten. CDR3 length equals 16 residues. CDR1 MGHDK and CDR2 SYGVNS come from the germline V gene. Trimming left V 2 bases short and J 5 bases short, with 17 bases between.

Sequencing used PBMCs or T cells enriched from blood (not recorded which). This TCR derives from a woman between 40 and 50 years old with acute COVID-19. J is TRBJ2-3 and V is TRBV25-1; a possible D gene is TRBD2 (5 bases). CDR3 DNA sequence: TGTGCCAGCAGTGAAAACGGACTTCAAAACGGAGATACGCAGTATTTT. It codes for CASSENGLQNGDTQYF.